The next 19 T cell receptor beta chains were all read from a single sample in a study of T cells after yellow fever vaccination. Via MiXCR, TCRdb re-called the 5' RACE reads, giving one row per CDR3 protein. This sample carries about 160,000 distinct CDR3 sequences, around 9% of them seen once, and the ten largest clones take under 40%. The sample was CD8+ T cells sorted from PBMCs, taken 45 days after the yellow fever booster vaccination. The receptors were sampled from a young man who received the YFV17D yellow fever vaccine.

This clonotype was seen only a few times. The rearrangement uses TRBV5-1 and TRBJ2-3; 8 bases match TRBD1. CDR3 length: 13 amino acids. Losses at the gene ends were 8 bases for V and 7 bases for J; bases not matched to a gene: 9. Germline V CDR1 and CDR2: SGHRS, YFSETQ. The CDR3 DNA reads as TGCGCCAGTCCGGACAGGGTTTTCAATACGCAGTATTTT. Translating gives CASPDRVFNTQYF.

The chain uses TRBV29-1 and TRBJ1-2; D ambiguous. V gave up 7 bases and J gave up 3 bases, with 12 bases separating them. The CDR3 is 12 residues long. The V gene's germline CDR1 is SQVTM and CDR2 ANQGSEA. The CDR3 is CSAPTQDYGYTF. The CDR3 DNA reads TGCAGCGCCCCCACGCAAGACTATGGCTACACCTTC.

V gene TRBV7-9 combines with J gene TRBJ2-2; D is unclear. V dropped 1 base and J dropped 2 bases, with 11 bases sitting between them. This CDR3 contains 16 residues. CDR1 and CDR2 (germline): SEHNR, FQNEAQ (reference sequence). The CDR3 nucleotides read TGTGCCAGCAGCTTAGTAACGGGTTTTAACACCGGGGAGCTGTTTTTT. Its translation: CASSLVTGFNTGELFF.

A few counts support this clonotype. The chain uses TRBV10-3 and TRBJ2-3; TRBD2 aligns across 10 bases. The CDR3 is 15 residues long. Trimming cost V 4 bases and J 6 bases; bases outside gene matches: 7. CDR1 ENHRY and CDR2 SYGVKD come from the germline V gene. The CDR3 sequence: CAISAERGGKDTQYF. As DNA, the CDR3 is TGTGCCATCAGTGCAGAGCGGGGGGGCAAGGATACGCAGTATTTT.

The chain joins TRBV5-1 to TRBJ2-1, with 7 bases fitting TRBD1. The germline V gene has CDR1 SGHRS and CDR2 YFSETQ. The CDR3 is 17 amino acids. V shed 3 bases and J 4 bases; nucleotides not matched to a gene: 13. The CDR3 DNA follows: TGCGCCAGCAGCTCCCAGAACCGGGACAGCCTTTACAATGAGCAGTTCTTC. It is translated as CASSSQNRDSLYNEQFF. Full variable domain (remainder filled in from reference TRBV5-1 and TRBJ2-1): KAGVTQTPRYLIKTRGQQVTLSCSPISGHRSVSWYQQTPGQGLQFLFEYFSETQRNKGNFPGRFSGRQFSNSRSEMNVSTLELGDSALYLCASSSQNRDSLYNEQFFGPGTRLTVL.

This clonotype was seen ten or more times. J is TRBJ2-1 and V is TRBV29-1; D remains ambiguous. The CDR3 contains 12 residues. Per the germline V gene, CDR1 is SQVTM and CDR2 is ANQGSEA. The V and J ends lost 6 bases and 3 bases respectively, with 9 bases between them. CDR3 in amino acids: CSVSSIYNEQFF. DNA for the CDR3: TGCAGCGTCTCCTCCATCTACAATGAGCAGTTCTTC.

This clonotype has a count of ten or more. This chain uses TRBV19 with TRBJ2-2, with D tentatively TRBD1 or TRBD2 (7 bases each). The CDR3 sequence is 16 residues long. The germline gives CDR1 LNHDA, CDR2 SQIVND (reference sequence). Trimming pared 1 base from V and 3 bases from J, leaving 12 bases between. CDR3 protein: CASSIGGGGHTGELFF. In nucleotides, the CDR3 is TGTGCCAGTAGTATAGGGGGAGGGGGCCACACCGGGGAGCTGTTTTTT.

This clonotype was counted a few times. The chain couples TRBV6-2 or TRBV6-3 to TRBJ2-7; 8 bases are shared with TRBD1. The V and J ends lost 5 bases and 7 bases, in that order; junction bases with no gene match: 1. CDR1 is MNHEY, CDR2 SVGEGT, per germline. The CDR3 is made up of 11 amino acids. CDR3 amino acids: CASSRTGEQYF. The CDR3 nucleotides are TGTGCCAGCAGTCGGACAGGGGAGCAGTACTTC.

This clonotype was observed a few times. The chain links TRBV6-5 to TRBJ1-6; possible D gene TRBD1, 5 bases. V was clipped by 5 bases and J by 3 bases, with 14 bases between them. Per the germline V gene, CDR1 is MNHEY and CDR2 is SVGAGI. The CDR3 is 16 residues long. This CDR3 is CASSMGWGGYNSPLHF. The CDR3 coding sequence is TGTGCCAGCAGTATGGGTTGGGGGGGCTATAATTCACCCCTCCACTTT.

The genes are TRBV7-6 and TRBJ1-2, with TRBD1 identical over 9 bases. CDR1 is SGHVS and CDR2 is FNYEAQ in the germline V gene. The CDR3 runs to 13 residues. Germline trimming cut 5 bases from V and 5 bases from J; bases unmatched to any gene: 3. The CDR3 region has the DNA TGTGCCAGCAGCGGACAGGGGATATATGGCTACACCTTC. It translates to CASSGQGIYGYTF.

The gene calls are TRBV5-6 and TRBJ2-1, with 7 bases matching TRBD2. The V gene end was trimmed by 4 bases and the J gene end by 0 bases; junction bases not matched to a gene: 10. This CDR3 has 17 residues. CDR1 SGHDT and CDR2 YYEEEE come from the germline V gene. The CDR3 DNA sequence: TGTGCCAGCAGCGGCCTAGTGGGGGGGGTCTCCTACAATGAGCAGTTCTTC. It codes for CASSGLVGGVSYNEQFF.

V and J are TRBV7-2 and TRBJ1-2; D call uncertain. The CDR3 is 15 amino acids. From germline, CDR1 is SGHTA and CDR2 FQGNSA. Trimming removed 5 bases at V and 0 bases at J, with 13 bases between. DNA for the CDR3: TGTGCCAGCAGCATCCTGGGCGGAGCTAACTATGGCTACACCTTC. It specifies CASSILGGANYGYTF.

This clonotype was recorded a few times. This chain links TRBV14 with TRBJ2-3; D is unresolved. Trimming took off 0 bases at V and 6 bases at J, with 16 bases between the two ends. In germline, CDR1 is SGHDN, CDR2 FVKESK. The CDR3 totals 16 residues. CDR3 sequence (DNA): TGTGCCAGCAGCCAAGAGCGGACCACCGCTACGGATACGCAGTATTTT. Translation gives CASSQERTTATDTQYF. Drawing the rest from reference TRBV14 and TRBJ2-3, the complete variable domain is EAGVTQFPSHSVIEKGQTVTLRCDPISGHDNLYWYRRVMGKEIKFLLHFVKESKQDESGMPNNRFLAERTGGTYSTLKVQPAELEDSGVYFCASSQERTTATDTQYFGPGTRLTVL.

This chain links TRBV3-1 with TRBJ2-4, with D perhaps matching TRBD2 (6 bases). Germline V gives CDR1 LGHDT, CDR2 YNNKEL (reference sequence). This CDR3 comprises 16 residues. The germline V and J ends were trimmed by 6 bases and 0 bases, with 15 bases remaining between them. DNA for the CDR3: TGTGCCAGCAGGGGTGCGGGGAACCGAGCCAAAAACATTCAGTACTTC. This translates into CASRGAGNRAKNIQYF.

This CDR3 reads CSASYTGNEQFF. Written as DNA, the CDR3 is TGCAGTGCATCCTACACGGGTAATGAGCAGTTCTTC. The chain has TRBV20-1 and TRBJ2-1; the D is unclear. Trimming shortened V by 6 bases and J by 7 bases, and 13 bases separated the two germline ends. The CDR3 sequence is 12 residues long. CDR1 and CDR2 (germline): DFQATT, SNEGSKA (reference sequence).

V is TRBV6-5 and J is TRBJ1-1; possibly TRBD1 for D (5 bases). Germline CDR1 is MNHEY and CDR2 is SVGAGI. This CDR3 contains 14 residues. Trimming removed 4 bases at V and 0 bases at J, with 9 bases between. For the CDR3, the DNA is TGTGCCAGCAGTTTCGGGACGGTGAACACTGAAGCTTTCTTT. It codes for CASSFGTVNTEAFF.

The chain uses TRBV4-3 and TRBJ2-2, with D maybe TRBD1 (6 bases). This CDR3 contains 15 residues. V shed 9 bases and J shed 1 base, with 15 bases lying between them. Germline CDR1 is LGHNA and CDR2 is YSLEER. The DNA of the CDR3 is TGCGCCAGTGGAGTTGGGGGCGAGAACACCGGGGAGCTGTTTTTT. Amino acids: CASGVGGENTGELFF.

The chain combines TRBV7-2 with TRBJ2-7, with TRBD2 matching 13 bases. The germline V gene has CDR1 SGHTA and CDR2 FQGNSA. CDR3 length: 17 amino acids. J gave up 1 base and V 5 bases, and 8 bases lay outside the gene matches. The CDR3, as DNA: TGTGCCAGCAGCCAGGGACTAGCGGGGAGAACTTCCTACGAGCAGTACTTC. Its translation: CASSQGLAGRTSYEQYF. The full variable domain, rest sourced from reference TRBV7-2 and TRBJ2-7, is GAGVSQSPSNKVTEKGKDVELRCDPISGHTALYWYRQSLGQGLEFLIYFQGNSAPDKSGLPSDRFSAERTGGSVSTLTIQRTQQEDSAVYLCASSQGLAGRTSYEQYFGPGTRLTVT.

This clonotype was detected many times. V usage is TRBV21-1 and J usage is TRBJ2-7; the D call TRBD1 from the table was never checked on the DNA. TRBV21-1 is described as a pseudogene. CDR3 length: 16 amino acids. The CDR3 DNA reads as TGTGCCAGCAGCGGGGGACACCGGGGAAGCTCCTACGAGCAGTACGTC. Translated: CASSGGHRGSSYEQYV.